These 13 T cell receptor beta chains originate from one sample sequenced in a study of monozygotic twins with inflammatory bowel disease. TCRdb re-called the 5' RACE reads; one entry per CDR3 protein, DNA not given. Its table lists around 200,000 distinct CDR3 sequences. The sequenced sample was blood. The source of these receptors is a human donor with ulcerative colitis or Crohn's disease, or a healthy co-twin of an affected twin (not recorded which).

The chain uses TRBV10-3 and TRBJ1-3. The CDR3 loop spans 13 amino acids. Germline V gene sequence: CDR1 ENHRY, CDR2 SYGVKD. The CDR3 is CAISETHGNTIYF.

The chain has TRBV28 and TRBJ1-2. Germline values: CDR1 MDHEN, CDR2 SYDVKM. The CDR3 has 12 residues. The chain's CDR3 is CASSFSRAGYTF.

The chain employs TRBV12-5 and TRBJ2-1; with no DNA, the TCRdb D assignment of TRBD2 cannot be verified. CDR3 length: 16 amino acids. CDR1 is LGHNT, CDR2 FRNRAP, per germline. This CDR3 is CASAYATSGGHNEQFF.

The J gene is TRBJ1-1, the V gene TRBV7-2; the D gene TCRdb calls, TRBD1, cannot be checked with no DNA. The length of the CDR3 is 13 residues. Germline V lookup: CDR1 SGHTA, CDR2 FQGNSA. The CDR3 protein is CASSPRAGTEAFF.

The rearrangement joins TRBV12-3 or TRBV12-4 to TRBJ2-1; TCRdb's D gene call, TRBD1, goes unchecked for lack of DNA. This CDR3 is built from 14 residues. The CDR3 sequence: CASSLFAGGHEQFF.

V and J are TRBV12-3 or TRBV12-4 and TRBJ2-3; the TRBD1 assignment by TCRdb is unverifiable without DNA. This CDR3 has 17 residues. CDR3 sequence: CASTHNHRGANTDTQYF.

V and J are TRBV5-1 and TRBJ1-2. CDR3 length: 16 amino acids. Per germline, CDR1 SGHRS and CDR2 YFSETQ. The CDR3 loop reads CASSLGGAGHNYGYTF. Filled out from reference TRBV5-1 and TRBJ1-2, the complete variable domain reads KAGVTQTPRYLIKTRGQQVTLSCSPISGHRSVSWYQQTPGQGLQFLFEYFSETQRNKGNFPGRFSGRQFSNSRSEMNVSTLELGDSALYLCASSLGGAGHNYGYTFGSGTRLTVV.

The chain is built from TRBV7-9 and TRBJ1-2; with no DNA, the TCRdb D assignment of TRBD1 cannot be verified. This CDR3 contains 12 residues. Germline V gene lookup returns CDR1 SEHNR and CDR2 FQNEAQ (reference sequence). The CDR3 loop is CASSMTGEGYTF.

This chain's CDR3 is CASSWKGQPSTDTQYF. The chain combines TRBV5-1 with TRBJ2-3; checking the TCRdb D call of TRBD1 is not possible without DNA. CDR1 is SGHRS and CDR2 is YFSETQ in the germline V gene. The CDR3 extends over 16 amino acids.

The chain carries TRBV5-1 and TRBJ2-2; checking the TCRdb D call of TRBD1 is not possible without DNA. Germline-derived CDR1 and CDR2 are SGHRS and YFSETQ. CDR3 length: 15 residues. The CDR3 loop reads CASRISQGTTGELFF.

The V and J genes are TRBV10-3 and TRBJ1-2; TCRdb lists TRBD1, though no DNA is available to test this call. The CDR3 is 13 residues long. CDR1 and CDR2 (germline): ENHRY, SYGVKD. CDR3 region: CAIAKEGDYGYTF.

The chain carries TRBV14 and TRBJ1-4; the D gene TCRdb calls, TRBD1, cannot be checked with no DNA. The CDR3 totals 15 residues. Germline V gene lookup returns CDR1 SGHDN and CDR2 FVKESK. The CDR3 is CASGQGAAMPEKLFF.

The chain recombines TRBV20-1 with TRBJ2-7. CDR3 length equals 16 residues. Per germline, CDR1 DFQATT and CDR2 SNEGSKA (reference sequence). CDR3 residues: CSARMLRRDATYEQYF.